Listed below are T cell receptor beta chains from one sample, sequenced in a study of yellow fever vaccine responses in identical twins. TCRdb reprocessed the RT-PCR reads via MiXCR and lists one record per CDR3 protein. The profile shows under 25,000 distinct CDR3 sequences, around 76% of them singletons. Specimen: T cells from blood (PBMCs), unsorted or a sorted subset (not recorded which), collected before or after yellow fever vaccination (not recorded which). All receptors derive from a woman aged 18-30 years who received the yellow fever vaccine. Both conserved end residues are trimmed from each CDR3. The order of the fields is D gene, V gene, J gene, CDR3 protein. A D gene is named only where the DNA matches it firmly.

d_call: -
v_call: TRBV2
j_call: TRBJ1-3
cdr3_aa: ASSNGQSSGNTIY

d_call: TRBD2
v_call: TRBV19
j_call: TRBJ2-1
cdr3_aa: ASSIRSGSSYNEQF

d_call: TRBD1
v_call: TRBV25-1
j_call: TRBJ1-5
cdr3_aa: ASSQTTGGENQPQH

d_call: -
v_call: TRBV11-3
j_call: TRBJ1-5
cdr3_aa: ASRDSVGNQPQH

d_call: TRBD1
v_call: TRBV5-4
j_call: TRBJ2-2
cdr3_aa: ASSPDRGLNTGELF

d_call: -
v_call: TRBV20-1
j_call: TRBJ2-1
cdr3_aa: SARDLLYNEQF

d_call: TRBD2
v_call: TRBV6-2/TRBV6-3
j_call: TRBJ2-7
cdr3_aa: ASTDGLAGSYEQY

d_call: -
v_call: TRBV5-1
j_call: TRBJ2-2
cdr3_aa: ASSFPGSTGELF

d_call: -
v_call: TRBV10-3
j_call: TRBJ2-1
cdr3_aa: AIAPSSTSNNEQF

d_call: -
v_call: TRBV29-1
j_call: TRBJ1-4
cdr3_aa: SALRGTTNEKLF

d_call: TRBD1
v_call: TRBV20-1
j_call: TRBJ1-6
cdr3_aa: SARRDSNSPLH

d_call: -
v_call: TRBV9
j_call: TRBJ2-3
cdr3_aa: ASSPRASTRADTQY

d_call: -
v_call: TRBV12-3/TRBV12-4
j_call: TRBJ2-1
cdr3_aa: ASSLAGGYNEQF

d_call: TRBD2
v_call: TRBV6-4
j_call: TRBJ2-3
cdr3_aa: ASSDSSERGGTDTQY

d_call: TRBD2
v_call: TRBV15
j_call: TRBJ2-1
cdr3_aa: ATSATGLASSYNEQF

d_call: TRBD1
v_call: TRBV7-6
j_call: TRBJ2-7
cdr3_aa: ASSHRLTGHYEQY

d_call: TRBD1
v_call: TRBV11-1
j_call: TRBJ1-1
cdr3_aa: ASSLGAGGMSGTEAF

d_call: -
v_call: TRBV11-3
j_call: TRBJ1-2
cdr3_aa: ASSTGGNYGYT

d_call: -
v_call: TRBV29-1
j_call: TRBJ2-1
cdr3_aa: SVGAWRQNNEQF

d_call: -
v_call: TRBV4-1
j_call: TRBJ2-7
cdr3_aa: ASSQVVQGLSYEQY

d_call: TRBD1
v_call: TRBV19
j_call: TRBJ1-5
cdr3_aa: ASSTTGTGNQPQH

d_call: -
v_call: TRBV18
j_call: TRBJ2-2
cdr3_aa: ASSSTDSYSNTGELF

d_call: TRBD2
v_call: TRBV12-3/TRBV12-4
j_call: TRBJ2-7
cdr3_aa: ATSKGDYEQY

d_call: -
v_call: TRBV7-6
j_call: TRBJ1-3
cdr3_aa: ASGGVTGNTIY

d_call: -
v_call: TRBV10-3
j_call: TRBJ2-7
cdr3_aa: AISAKGEQY